The 16 T cell receptor beta chains in this list originate from one sample, sequenced in a study of blood T cell repertoires in COVID-19. Some clones are missing from TCRdb's copy, which holds only in-frame ones; the method was immunoSEQ multiplex PCR. The sample lists 110,000 to 150,000 clones, about 76% occurring once. Specimen: peripheral blood. Receptors were obtained from a woman in her seventies with COVID-19, enrolled during active disease.

The chain links TRBV6-2 or TRBV6-3 to TRBJ2-7; no definite D call. Germline V lookup: CDR1 MNHEY, CDR2 SVGEGT. V was trimmed by 4 bases and J by 3 bases, leaving 4 bases between them. The CDR3 has 11 residues. In DNA form, the CDR3 reads TGTGCCAGCAGTTCCTACTACGAGCAGTACTTC. Its protein is CASSSYYEQYF.

DNA for the CDR3: TGTGCCAGCACCCAAGGGGGTTTTAGCAATCAGCCCCAGCATTTT. Translating gives CASTQGGFSNQPQHF. The chain has TRBV5-5 and TRBJ1-5; D might be TRBD1 (6 bases). The germline V gene has CDR1 SGHKS and CDR2 YYEKEE (reference sequence). There are 15 residues in the CDR3. V lost 6 bases and J lost 0, with 13 bases in between.

This chain uses TRBV24-1 with TRBJ2-2; maybe TRBD2 (5 bases). Trimming removed 1 base at V and 5 bases at J, with 13 bases between. Germline lookup yields CDR1 KGHDR and CDR2 SFDVKD. There are 16 residues in the CDR3. CDR3 amino acids: CATSDLSMGATGELFF. The CDR3 nucleotides are TGTGCCACCAGTGATTTATCTATGGGAGCAACCGGGGAGCTGTTTTTT.

V usage is TRBV6-1 and J usage is TRBJ1-3; 8 positions match TRBD1. In germline, CDR1 is MNHNS, CDR2 SASEGT. The CDR3 is 13 residues long. The ends lost 3 bases at V and 9 bases at J; junction bases unmatched: 4. CDR3 nucleotide sequence: TGTGCCAGCAGTGAGACAGGGGATGGCACCATATATTTT. It codes for CASSETGDGTIYF.

This clone was found once. This chain links TRBV12-5 with TRBJ2-7; 7 bases map to TRBD1. CDR1 is LGHNT, CDR2 FRNRAP, per germline. V shed 0 bases, J shed 3 bases, and the junction held 5 bases outside the gene matches. This CDR3 has 15 residues. The CDR3 loop is CASGLVRDRFYEQYF. In nucleotides, the CDR3 is TGTGCTAGTGGTTTGGTCCGGGACAGATTCTACGAGCAGTACTTC.

The CDR3 DNA is TGCAGCGTCCCCGGGACAGGCGTCAATCAGCCCCAGCATTTT. Translated: CSVPGTGVNQPQHF. The chain combines TRBV29-1 with TRBJ1-5; 8 bases are shared with TRBD1. The CDR3 covers 14 residues. Germline V lookup: CDR1 SQVTM, CDR2 ANQGSEA. Germline trimming cut 6 bases from V and 3 bases from J; bases unmatched to any gene: 7.

The chain links TRBV7-2 to TRBJ1-2; possible D gene TRBD1, 5 bases. CDR1 and CDR2 (germline): SGHTA, FQGNSA. Trimming pared 8 bases from V and 7 bases from J, leaving 17 bases between. There are 13 residues in the CDR3. CDR3 residues: CASGGSATGGYTF. For the CDR3, the DNA is TGTGCCAGCGGGGGGTCGGCCACGGGTGGCTACACCTTC.

This clone appeared a single time. This chain uses TRBV28 with TRBJ2-7; maybe TRBD2 (7 bases). This CDR3 has 13 amino acids. In germline, CDR1 is MDHEN, CDR2 SYDVKM. V was clipped by 7 bases and J by 2 bases, with 12 bases between them. The CDR3 nucleotides are TGTGCCAGCACCGGGGAGGGGGCCTACGAGCAGTACTTC. This encodes CASTGEGAYEQYF.

The rearrangement links TRBV27 to TRBJ1-1; D remains ambiguous. The CDR3 has 17 amino acids. Germline-derived CDR1 and CDR2 are MNHEY and SMNVEV (reference sequence). Between the trimmed V and J ends, which lost 5 bases and 1 base, there was a span of 20 bases. The CDR3 protein is CASSAQYGLGKNTEAFF. The DNA of the CDR3 is TGTGCCAGCAGTGCCCAGTACGGACTAGGAAAGAACACTGAAGCTTTCTTT.

The gene calls are TRBV7-2 and TRBJ1-2; TRBD1 might be the D (5 bases). This CDR3 region has 15 residues. V was shortened by 5 bases and J by 8 bases, with 21 bases between the two germline ends. In germline, CDR1 is SGHTA, CDR2 FQGNSA. CDR3 loop: CASSLGQGTNGGYTF. The CDR3 coding sequence is TGTGCCAGCAGCCTCGGGCAGGGAACGAATGGAGGCTACACCTTC. Full variable domain (remainder filled in from reference TRBV7-2 and TRBJ1-2): GAGVSQSPSNKVTEKGKDVELRCDPISGHTALYWYRQSLGQGLEFLIYFQGNSAPDKSGLPSDRFSAERTGGSVSTLTIQRTQQEDSAVYLCASSLGQGTNGGYTFGSGTRLTVV.

The V and J genes are TRBV3-1 (or the pseudogene TRBV3-2) and TRBJ1-2, with a tentative D call TRBD1 (6 bases). The CDR3 length is 15 residues. V was pared by 4 bases and J by 2 bases, with 14 bases between. The germline CDR1 and CDR2 sequences are LGHDT and YNNKEL (reference sequence). The CDR3 DNA reads as TGTGCCAGCAGCCCATCTACAGGGTTCAACTATGGCTACACCTTC. This encodes CASSPSTGFNYGYTF.

The chain carries TRBV25-1 and TRBJ2-1; TRBD2 matches at 10 bases. The CDR3 has 16 amino acids. The germline gives CDR1 MGHDK, CDR2 SYGVNS. With 4 bases clipped from V and 1 base from J, the junction kept 4 bases outside the gene matches. CDR3 in amino acids: CASSVSGGASYNEQFF. In nucleotides, the CDR3 is TGTGCCAGCAGTGTAAGCGGGGGGGCATCCTACAATGAGCAGTTCTTC.

The chain links TRBV7-8 to TRBJ1-2; D unresolved. The CDR3 extends over 14 amino acids. Germline V gene lookup returns CDR1 SGHVS and CDR2 FQNEAQ. Trimming shortened V by 0 bases and J by 7 bases, and 12 bases separated the two germline ends. This chain's CDR3 is CASSLALARGGYTF. The CDR3 DNA reads TGTGCCAGCAGCTTAGCGTTGGCTCGGGGTGGCTACACCTTC.

This sequence joins TRBV5-1 and TRBJ1-2; TRBD1 matches at 7 bases. The ends lost 0 bases at V and 6 bases at J; junction bases unmatched: 11. The CDR3 is made up of 16 amino acids. Germline V lookup: CDR1 SGHRS, CDR2 YFSETQ. CDR3 in amino acids: CASSLASRGYPHGYTF. CDR3 sequence (DNA): TGCGCCAGCAGCTTGGCTAGCAGGGGGTACCCTCATGGCTACACCTTC.

The chain links TRBV28 to TRBJ1-5; unclear D gene. Looked up from germline, CDR1 is MDHEN and CDR2 is SYDVKM. V lost 8 bases, J lost 2 bases, and 10 bases lay in between. This CDR3 has 13 residues. The CDR3 DNA is TGTGCCAGCGGGCCCCAGGGCAATCAGCCCCAGCATTTT. Its translation: CASGPQGNQPQHF.

V and J are TRBV12-5 and TRBJ2-7; 7 bases map to TRBD1. This CDR3 spans 14 amino acids. V was clipped by 5 bases and J by 1 base; unmatched bases: 5. CDR1 LGHNT and CDR2 FRNRAP come from the germline V gene. CDR3 sequence (DNA): TGTGCTAGTGGTAAAGGGACAGTTTCCTACGAGCAGTACTTC. As protein: CASGKGTVSYEQYF.